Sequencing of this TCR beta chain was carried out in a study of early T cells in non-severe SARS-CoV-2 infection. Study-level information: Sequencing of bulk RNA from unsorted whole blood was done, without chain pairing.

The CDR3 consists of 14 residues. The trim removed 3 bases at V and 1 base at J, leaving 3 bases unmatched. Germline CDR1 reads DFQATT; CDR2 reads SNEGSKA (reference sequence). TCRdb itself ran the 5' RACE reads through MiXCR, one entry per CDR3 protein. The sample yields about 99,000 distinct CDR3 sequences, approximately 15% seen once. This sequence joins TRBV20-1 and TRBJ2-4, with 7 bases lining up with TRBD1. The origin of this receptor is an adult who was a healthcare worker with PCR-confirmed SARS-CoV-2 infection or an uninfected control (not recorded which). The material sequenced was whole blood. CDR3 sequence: CSASVGQAKNIQYF. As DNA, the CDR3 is TGCAGTGCTAGTGTGGGACAGGCCAAAAACATTCAGTACTTC.